This is a list of T cell receptor beta chains from one sample in a study of blood T cell repertoires in COVID-19. The method was immunoSEQ multiplex PCR; TCRdb's version includes in-frame clones alone and lacks a portion of them. The table includes some 40,000 clones, just under 70% detected once. The sequenced sample consisted of peripheral blood. The receptor set was obtained from an elderly man with acute or convalescent COVID-19. Each CDR3 is given with its conserved first and last residue. Fields, in order: V gene, D gene, clone size, J gene, CDR3 DNA, CDR3 protein. A D gene is named only where the DNA matches it firmly. A clone size is listed for some rows: how often the clone was seen (once, few, many), or a class if it is expanded.

>TRBV2|.|.|TRBJ1-1
TGTGCCAGCAGGAGGCGGACTGAAGCTTTCTTT
CASRRRTEAFF
>TRBV7-9|TRBD1|.|TRBJ1-1
TGTGCCAGCAGCTCCTCGACAGGGAGGACTGAAGCTTTCTTT
CASSSSTGRTEAFF
>TRBV18|TRBD1|.|TRBJ2-2
TGTGCCAGCTCACCACGTCGACCGGGACAGCCTACCGCGAACACCGGGGAGCTGTTTTTT
CASSPRRPGQPTANTGELFF
>TRBV28|TRBD2|.|TRBJ2-5
TGTGCCAGCAGTTTGCCGGGGGAGCTAGCGGGGCTGAGGAACTTC
CASSLPGELAGLRNF
>TRBV19|TRBD2|.|TRBJ2-3
TGTGCCAGTAAGGCTAGCGGGACGACTACGCAGTATTTT
CASKASGTTTQYF
>TRBV7-6|TRBD1|.|TRBJ2-2
TGTGCCAGCAGCCCCACCGGGACAGGAGCCACCGGGGAGCTGTTTTTT
CASSPTGTGATGELFF
>TRBV11-2|.|.|TRBJ1-2
TGTGCCAGCAGCTCCCAGGGATTACATGGCTACACCTTC
CASSSQGLHGYTF
>TRBV14|.|.|TRBJ1-5
TGTGCCAGCAGCCAAGATCCTAATCAGCCCCAGCATTTT
CASSQDPNQPQHF
>TRBV19|.|few|TRBJ1-4
TGTGCCAGTAGTTCCGGGACTCCTAATGAAAAACTGTTTTTT
CASSSGTPNEKLFF
>TRBV7-3|.|.|TRBJ2-2
TGTGCCAGCAGCTACAGTAACACCGGGGAGCTGTTTTTT
CASSYSNTGELFF
>TRBV7-8|TRBD2|.|TRBJ2-1
TGTGCCAGCAGCCGGACTAGCTCCAATGAGCAGTTCTTC
CASSRTSSNEQFF
>TRBV19|TRBD2|few|TRBJ2-3
TGTGCCAGTAGTATAACTAGCGGGAGGTCAGATACGCAGTATTTT
CASSITSGRSDTQYF
>TRBV5-1|.|.|TRBJ1-3
TGCGCCAGCAGCTTGGCACAGGACTCTGGAAACACCATATATTTT
CASSLAQDSGNTIYF
>TRBV4-1|.|medium-sized|TRBJ1-2
TGCGCCAGCAGCCAATCAGGTGGAACGAACTATGGCTACACCTTC
CASSQSGGTNYGYTF
>TRBV3-1/TRBV3-2|.|.|TRBJ2-1
TGTGCCAGCAGCCAAGGGGGACAACGGTTGCAGTTCTTC
CASSQGGQRLQFF
>TRBV11-3|TRBD1|.|TRBJ2-5
TGTGCCAGCAGCTTGCTGGGACAGGGACAGGGAGAGACCCAGTACTTC
CASSLLGQGQGETQYF
>TRBV9|.|few|TRBJ1-3
TGTGCCAGCAGCGTAGAAGCGTATGGAAACACCATATATTTT
CASSVEAYGNTIYF
>TRBV9|TRBD2|.|TRBJ2-2
TGTGCCAGCAGCGTAGAGGGACTAGCGGGAGCAATGAACACCGGGGAGCTGTTTTTT
CASSVEGLAGAMNTGELFF
>TRBV3-1/TRBV3-2|TRBD2|.|TRBJ2-1
TGTGCCAGCAGCCAAGGCGGGAGGGCAGGCTACAATGAGCAGTTCTTC
CASSQGGRAGYNEQFF
>TRBV3-1/TRBV3-2|TRBD1|.|TRBJ1-5
TGTGCCAGCAGCCAAGGGACAGGGGCAAATCAGCCCCAGCATTTT
CASSQGTGANQPQHF
>TRBV10-3|TRBD1|few|TRBJ1-1
TGTGCCATCAGTGGGGACAGGGGGCCGAACACTGAAGCTTTCTTT
CAISGDRGPNTEAFF
>TRBV12-3/TRBV12-4|.|.|TRBJ2-2
TGTGCCAGCACCTACACCGGGGAGCTGTTTTTT
CASTYTGELFF
>TRBV7-2|TRBD2|.|TRBJ2-2
TGTGCCAGCAGCCCATCCCTAGCGGGGCCCGGGGAGCTGTTTTTT
CASSPSLAGPGELFF
>TRBV27|.|few|TRBJ2-1
TGTGCCAGCAGTCCGTTTTCCAGGGGATATGAGCAGTTCTTC
CASSPFSRGYEQFF
>TRBV19|.|.|TRBJ2-3
TGTGCCAGTATGAGGCAGGGCAGCACAGATACGCAGTATTTT
CASMRQGSTDTQYF
>TRBV4-3|.|few|TRBJ2-6
TGCGCCAGCAGCCTCTCCTCTGGGGCCAACGTCCTGACTTTC
CASSLSSGANVLTF
>TRBV29-1|.|.|TRBJ1-2
TGCAGCGTTGAGGGTAGTGGGGGGAGCTACACCTTC
CSVEGSGGSYTF
>TRBV9|TRBD1|.|TRBJ1-2
TGTGCCAGCAGCGAGGGGGACAGGGTTTATGGCTACACCTTC
CASSEGDRVYGYTF
>TRBV6-6|.|.|TRBJ2-7
TGTGCCAGCAGCCCAGGGGGGTCCTACGAGCAGTACTTC
CASSPGGSYEQYF
>TRBV6-5|.|once|TRBJ1-4
TGTGCCAGCAGTTCCAAGGACACTCACAATGAAAAACTGTTTTTT
CASSSKDTHNEKLFF
>TRBV6-5|TRBD2|.|TRBJ2-1
TGTGCCAGCAGGCGGACTAGCGGGAGCAATGAGCAGTTCTTC
CASRRTSGSNEQFF
>TRBV7-3|.|.|TRBJ2-1
TGTGCCAGCAGCTTACAGAACTCCTACAATGAGCAGTTCTTC
CASSLQNSYNEQFF
>TRBV19|.|.|TRBJ2-7
TGTGCCAGTACCGAATCGCGGGGCGGATTCTACGAGCAGTACTTC
CASTESRGGFYEQYF
>TRBV6-5|TRBD1|.|TRBJ2-7
TGTGCCAGCAGCCGCAGGGACAGAGACTACGAGCAGTACTTC
CASSRRDRDYEQYF
>TRBV6-5|.|.|TRBJ1-5
TGTGCCAGCAGCTATGGACTGTTTAGCAATCAGCCCCAGCATTTT
CASSYGLFSNQPQHF
>TRBV7-9|.|.|TRBJ2-1
TGTGCCAGCAGCTTGGGAGGTGCTTCCTACAATGAGCAGTTCTTC
CASSLGGASYNEQFF
>TRBV6-2/TRBV6-3|TRBD1|once|TRBJ1-1
TGTGCCAGCAGTTACCGGACAGGGGTGAACACTGAAGCTTTCTTT
CASSYRTGVNTEAFF
>TRBV4-1|.|.|TRBJ2-3
TGCGCCAGCAGCCAAGAGGCGCCGACAGTTGCTCCTAGCACAGATACGCAGTATTTT
CASSQEAPTVAPSTDTQYF
>TRBV5-1|TRBD1|.|TRBJ2-1
TGCGCCAGCAGCTTGAGGGGACAGAGCAATGAGCAGTTCTTC
CASSLRGQSNEQFF